What follows are 20 T cell receptor beta chains derived from one specimen sequenced in a study of blood T cells in healthy people across ages. Together with a sample-barcoded 5' primer, a J-beta primer mix was included in a second PCR lasting roughly 6 to 12 cycles. TCRdb independently ran MiXCR on the 5' RACE reads; one entry per CDR3 protein. Of more than 800,000 distinct CDR3 sequences in the sample, 29% were seen once. Sequencing was performed on blood. These receptor sequences come from a woman of 80 years or more in good health.

As to this clonotype: A junction boundary mismatches the germline segment, possibly from a read error. The chain carries TRBV5-1 and TRBJ2-3; 10 nucleotides match TRBD2. The CDR3 spans 17 residues. In germline, CDR1 is SGHRS, CDR2 YFSETQ. CDR3 bases: TGCGCCAGCAGCTTGCCTAGCGGGGGCTCAAGCACAGATATGCAGTATTTT. This gives the protein CASSLPSGGSSTDMQYF.

The chain joins TRBV2 to TRBJ2-7, with TRBD2 matching 9 bases. The CDR3 is 15 amino acids. The germline gives CDR1 SNHLY, CDR2 FYNNEI. The J segment lost 7 bases and the V segment lost 6 bases, leaving 13 bases of the junction unmatched. The CDR3 here is CASRSAGGSYNEQYF. The CDR3 nucleotides read TGTGCCAGCAGATCAGCGGGGGGATCCTACAATGAGCAGTACTTC.

The chain is built from TRBV3-1 and TRBJ1-1; D gene ambiguous. CDR1 and CDR2 from the germline V gene are LGHDT and YNNKEL (reference sequence). The CDR3 length is 14 residues. Trimming stripped 1 base from V and 3 bases from J, with 9 bases between. CDR3 sequence: CASSQATVYTEAFF. CDR3 sequence (DNA): TGTGCCAGCAGCCAAGCTACCGTTTACACTGAAGCTTTCTTT.

Worth noting for this clonotype: Possible read error: a much larger clone is one base away. The chain combines TRBV5-1 with TRBJ2-1; 8 bases agree with TRBD1. Trimming cost V 8 bases and J 0 bases; bases outside gene matches: 7. This CDR3 region has 15 residues. The V gene's germline CDR1 is SGHRS and CDR2 YFSETQ. CDR3 in DNA: TGCGCCAGGGGCAGGGGGCCTAGCTCCTACAATGAGCAGTTCTTC. Protein: CARGRGPSSYNEQFF.

In regard to this clonotype: The junction shows a germline mismatch at one end, possibly a read error. The rearrangement uses TRBV5-4 and TRBJ2-3; 10 positions match TRBD2. Germline V gene sequence: CDR1 SGHNT, CDR2 YYREEE (reference sequence). CDR3 length: 16 amino acids. CDR3 residues: CASSFALAGATDTLYF. The CDR3 DNA reads as TGTGCCAGCAGCTTTGCTCTAGCGGGGGCCACAGATACGCTGTATTTT.

Concerning this clonotype: A read error may be the cause here, since a much bigger clone is one base away. The J gene is TRBJ1-2, the V gene TRBV6-2 or TRBV6-3; 8 bases agree with TRBD1. With V trimmed by 10 bases and J by 4 bases, 11 bases remained unmatched. Germline lookup yields CDR1 MNHEY and CDR2 SVGEGT. The CDR3 extends over 14 amino acids. This CDR3 is CATQGQGFSYGYTF. The CDR3 DNA follows: TGTGCCACCCAAGGACAGGGTTTCAGCTATGGCTACACCTTC.

This clonotype was detected only once. The V gene is TRBV12-3 or TRBV12-4, the J gene TRBJ2-1; 7 nucleotides match TRBD2. The CDR3 has 14 residues. J was trimmed by 1 base and V by 7 bases; bases with no gene match: 4. CDR3 nucleotide sequence: TGTGCCAGCACGCCCGGGGGGTCCTACAATGAGCAGTTCTTC. This gives the protein CASTPGGSYNEQFF.

This clonotype was seen ten or more times. The rearrangement joins TRBV7-2 to TRBJ2-1; unclear D gene. Germline V CDR1 and CDR2: SGHTA, FQGNSA. Trimming removed 1 base from V and 0 bases from J, with 10 bases in between. There are 16 residues in the CDR3. The CDR3 here is CASSLDRPSSYNEQFF. In nucleotides, the CDR3 is TGTGCCAGCAGCTTAGATCGTCCGAGCTCCTACAATGAGCAGTTCTTC.

For the CDR3, the DNA is TGTGCCAGCAGGCCGACGGGACAGGGGGCGGGTGGCTACACCTTC. Residues: CASRPTGQGAGGYTF. The chain joins TRBV7-2 to TRBJ1-2; 12 positions match TRBD1. There are 15 residues in the CDR3. From germline, CDR1 is SGHTA and CDR2 FQGNSA. Unmatched junction bases numbered 9, after V lost 6 bases and J lost 7 bases.

This clonotype was observed a handful of times. The V call is TRBV7-9, the J call TRBJ1-2; D not resolved. Germline V gene data show CDR1 as SEHNR and CDR2 as FQNEAQ (reference sequence). Trimming took off 7 bases at V and 7 bases at J, with 13 bases between the two ends. The CDR3 length is 12 residues. The CDR3 coding sequence is TGTGCCAGCATACGGGGTGAGGCTGGCTACACCTTC. Its protein is CASIRGEAGYTF.

This clonotype was found many times. The V call is TRBV28, the J call TRBJ2-7, with D maybe TRBD2 (5 bases). Germline values: CDR1 MDHEN, CDR2 SYDVKM. The CDR3 contains 14 residues. Deletions cut 5 bases from V and 2 bases from J, with 13 bases between. The chain's CDR3 is CASSVGSMPYEQYF. The CDR3 region has the DNA TGTGCCAGCAGTGTTGGGAGTATGCCCTACGAGCAGTACTTC.

CDR3 nucleotide sequence: TGTGCCAGCAGCTTATTCGTCGGGGAGCTGTTTTTT. Its translation is CASSLFVGELFF. The J gene is TRBJ2-2, the V gene TRBV7-2, with D uncertain. Germline-derived CDR1 and CDR2 are SGHTA and FQGNSA. Trimming removed 2 bases at V and 7 bases at J, with 5 bases between. The CDR3 length is 12 residues.

The chain carries TRBV2 and TRBJ1-1; a possible D gene is TRBD1 (5 bases). The CDR3 is 15 residues long. V was trimmed by 6 bases and J by 1 base, leaving 15 bases between them. Per germline, CDR1 SNHLY and CDR2 FYNNEI. The CDR3 loop reads CASSARTRRNTEAFF. CDR3 sequence (DNA): TGTGCCAGCAGCGCTCGGACAAGGAGGAACACTGAAGCTTTCTTT. The variable domain in full, completed from reference TRBV2 and TRBJ1-1, reads EPEVTQTPSHQVTQMGQEVILRCVPISNHLYFYWYRQILGQKVEFLVSFYNNEISEKSEIFDDQFSVERPDGSNFTLKIRSTKLEDSAMYFCASSARTRRNTEAFFGQGTRLTVV.

This clonotype came up many times. The chain has TRBV20-1 and TRBJ2-3, with D uncertain. The CDR3 sequence is 12 residues long. CDR1 DFQATT and CDR2 SNEGSKA come from the germline V gene (reference sequence). V lost 0 bases, J lost 3 bases, and 4 bases lay in between. The CDR3 here is CSARDRTDTQYF. The CDR3 coding sequence is TGCAGTGCTAGAGATCGGACAGATACGCAGTATTTT.

The chain joins TRBV14 to TRBJ1-5, with D perhaps matching TRBD1 (5 bases). Trimming shortened V by 2 bases and J by 6 bases, and 29 bases separated the two germline ends. Looked up from germline, CDR1 is SGHDN and CDR2 is FVKESK. The CDR3 runs 20 residues. DNA of the CDR3: TGTGCCAGCAGCCAATGCACCACAGGCCCACATATTCCGACATGTCAGCCCCAGCATTTT. Its translation is CASSQCTTGPHIPTCQPQHF.

This clonotype was seen a few times. The germline gene is not matched at one end of the junction; a read error may be the cause. This sequence joins TRBV11-2 and TRBJ2-3; tentatively, D is TRBD2 (6 bases). This CDR3 region has 16 residues. Germline assignment: CDR1 SGHAT and CDR2 FQNNGV. As DNA, the CDR3 is TGTGCCGGCAGGGACCAGCCGGGGGTGGTCGGAGATACGCAGTATTTT. Its translation: CAGRDQPGVVGDTQYF.

This clonotype was found many times. The chain joins TRBV7-2 to TRBJ2-7; tentative D call: TRBD2 (5 bases). There are 15 residues in the CDR3. Deletions cut 3 bases from V and 1 base from J, with 13 bases between. Germline V lookup: CDR1 SGHTA, CDR2 FQGNSA. For the CDR3, the DNA is TGTGCCAGCAGCTTCCGGGGTGTGCAGTCCTACGAGCAGTACTTC. As protein: CASSFRGVQSYEQYF.

This clonotype was detected ten times or more. This sequence joins TRBV21-1 and TRBJ2-1; the table assigns TRBD1, which was not confirmed against the DNA. TRBV21-1 corresponds to a pseudogene. CDR3 length: 14 residues. This CDR3 reads CASSKSPGGYEQFF. The CDR3 coding sequence is TGTGCCAGCAGCAAATCTCCGGGGGGATATGAGCAGTTCTTC.

This rearrangement joins TRBV2 to TRBJ1-5, with D uncertain. The CDR3 extends over 13 amino acids. Between the trimmed V and J ends, which lost 3 bases and 3 bases, there was a span of 6 bases. CDR1 SNHLY and CDR2 FYNNEI come from the germline V gene. The CDR3: CASSEGINQPQHF. The CDR3 DNA reads as TGTGCCAGCAGTGAGGGCATCAATCAGCCCCAGCATTTT.

Turning to this clonotype: This sequence may be a read error, since a much larger clone differs from it by one base. The V and J genes are TRBV7-9 and TRBJ2-1; D may be TRBD1 (5 bases). The CDR3 sequence is 15 residues long. The germline gives CDR1 SEHNR, CDR2 FQNEAQ (reference sequence). The V and J ends lost 5 bases and 6 bases respectively, with 17 bases between them. DNA of the CDR3: TGTGCCAGCAGCCAGGGAAGGGGCCGCTGCAATGAGCAGTTCTTC. It translates to CASSQGRGRCNEQFF.